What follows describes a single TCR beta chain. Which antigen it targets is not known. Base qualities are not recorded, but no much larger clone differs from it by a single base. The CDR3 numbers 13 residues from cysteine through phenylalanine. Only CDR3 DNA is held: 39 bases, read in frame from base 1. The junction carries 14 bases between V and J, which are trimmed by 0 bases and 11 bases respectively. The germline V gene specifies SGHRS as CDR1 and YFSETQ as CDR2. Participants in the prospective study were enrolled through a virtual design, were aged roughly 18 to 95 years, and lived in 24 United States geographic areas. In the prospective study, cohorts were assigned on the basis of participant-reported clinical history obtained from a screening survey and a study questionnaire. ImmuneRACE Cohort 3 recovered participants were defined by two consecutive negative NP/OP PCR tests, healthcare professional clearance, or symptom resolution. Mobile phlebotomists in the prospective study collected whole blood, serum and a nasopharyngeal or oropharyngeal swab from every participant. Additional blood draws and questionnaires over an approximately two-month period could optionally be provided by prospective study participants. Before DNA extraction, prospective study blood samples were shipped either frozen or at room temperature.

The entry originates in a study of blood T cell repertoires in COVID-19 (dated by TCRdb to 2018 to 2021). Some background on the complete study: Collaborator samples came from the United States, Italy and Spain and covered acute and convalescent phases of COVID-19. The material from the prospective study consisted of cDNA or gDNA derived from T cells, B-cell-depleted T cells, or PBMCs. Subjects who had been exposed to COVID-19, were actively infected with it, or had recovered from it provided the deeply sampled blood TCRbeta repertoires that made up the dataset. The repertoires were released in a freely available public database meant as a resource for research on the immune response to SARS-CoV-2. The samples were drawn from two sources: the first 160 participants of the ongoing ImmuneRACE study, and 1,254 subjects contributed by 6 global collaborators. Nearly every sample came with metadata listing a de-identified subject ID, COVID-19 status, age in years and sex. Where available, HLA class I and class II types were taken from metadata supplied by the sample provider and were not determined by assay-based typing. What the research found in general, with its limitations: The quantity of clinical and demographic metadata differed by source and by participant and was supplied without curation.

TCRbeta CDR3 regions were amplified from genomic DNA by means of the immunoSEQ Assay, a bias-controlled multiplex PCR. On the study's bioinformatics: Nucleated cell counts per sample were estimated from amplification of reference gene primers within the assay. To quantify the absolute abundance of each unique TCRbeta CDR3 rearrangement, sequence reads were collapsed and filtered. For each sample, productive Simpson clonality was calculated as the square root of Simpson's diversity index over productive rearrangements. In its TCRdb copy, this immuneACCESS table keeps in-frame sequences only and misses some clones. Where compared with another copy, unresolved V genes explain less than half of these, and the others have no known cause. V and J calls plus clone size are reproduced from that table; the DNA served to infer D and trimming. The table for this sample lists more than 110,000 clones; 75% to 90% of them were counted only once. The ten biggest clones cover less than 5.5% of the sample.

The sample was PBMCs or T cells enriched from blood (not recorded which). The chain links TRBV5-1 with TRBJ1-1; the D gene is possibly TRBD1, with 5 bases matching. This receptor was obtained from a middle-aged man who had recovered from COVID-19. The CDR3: CASSLGQGLDAFF. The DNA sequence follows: TGCGCCAGCAGCTTGGGTCAGGGCTTGGATGCTTTCTTT.